Sequencing of this T cell receptor (beta chain) was carried out in a study of blood T cell repertoires in COVID-19. Turning to the study itself: Samples taken during acute and convalescent COVID-19 were collected in the United States, Italy and Spain. The analysed material was cDNA or gDNA that came from T cells, B-cell-depleted T cells, or PBMCs.

The table came from immunoSEQ multiplex PCR; TCRdb's copy has only in-frame clones and leaves some out. The top ten clones hold 0.65% to 0.8% of a sample with hundreds of thousands of clones, around 90% of them seen once. Germline V lookup: CDR1 KGHDR, CDR2 SFDVKD. CDR3 length: 20 residues. Trimming removed 0 bases from V and 1 base from J; junction bases left unmatched: 15. This TCR was recovered from a human donor in a cohort sampled during active COVID-19. The specimen was peripheral blood. The chain combines TRBV24-1 with TRBJ2-7; the match to TRBD2 covers 9 bases. The CDR3 spells CATSDLFLRGVAGESYEQYF. CDR3 coding DNA: TGTGCCACCAGTGATTTGTTTTTACGGGGGGTAGCGGGAGAATCCTACGAGCAGTACTTC.